Listed below are T cell receptor beta chains from one sample, sequenced in a study of blood T cell repertoires in COVID-19. Sequencing used immunoSEQ multiplex PCR; TCRdb keeps in-frame clones, though not all of them. The table lists approximately 400,000 clones, 90% to 95% of them singletons, with about 0.86% in the top ten. Sequencing input: PBMCs or T cells enriched from blood (not recorded which). Receptor source: a woman aged 40 to 50 who had been exposed to COVID-19. Both conserved end residues are part of each CDR3. The D gene is left open where the match is weak. Expanded clones get a size class; other rows say once, few or many, or leave the size out.

j_call	d_call	v_call	clone_size	cdr3_nt	cdr3_aa
TRBJ2-7	TRBD1	TRBV24-1	.	TGTGCCACCAGTGACCCGGGACAGGGGGCTGGGGAGCAGTACTTC	CATSDPGQGAGEQYF
TRBJ1-1	.	TRBV19	once	TGTGCCAGTCAAGTACCCTCGGGAAATATACTGAGCACTGAAGCTTTCTTT	CASQVPSGNILSTEAFF
TRBJ2-1	TRBD1	TRBV7-2	.	TGTGCCAGCAGCTATAAGGGACAGGGGGCCTACACTGAGCAGTTCTTC	CASSYKGQGAYTEQFF
TRBJ1-1	.	TRBV7-2	.	TGTGCCAGCAGCTCGGGGGGGAAGAACACTGAAGCTTTCTTT	CASSSGGKNTEAFF
TRBJ1-2	.	TRBV10-3	.	TGTGCCATCAGTGACCCGCCGCGAGGTGCGATCTTC	CAISDPPRGAIF
TRBJ1-5	TRBD1	TRBV23-1	.	TGCGCCGGCTACCGGGACAGGGGTCCGAAGTGCAATCAGCCCCAGCATTTT	CAGYRDRGPKCNQPQHF
TRBJ2-7	TRBD2	TRBV4-2	once	TGTGCCAGCAGCCAAGATTGGTCTAGCGGGGGCCGTATCGGGCAGTACTTC	CASSQDWSSGGRIGQYF
TRBJ2-7	TRBD1	TRBV19	once	TGTGCCAGTAGTATCCGGGACAGGTCCTACGAGCAGTACTTC	CASSIRDRSYEQYF
TRBJ1-1	.	TRBV6-5	.	TGTGCCAGCACGGATGTGGCAGGGATGGGTACTGAAGCTTTCTTT	CASTDVAGMGTEAFF
TRBJ1-2	TRBD1	TRBV7-2	.	TGTGCCAGCAGAGAAACGGGACAGGTCGGGGGCTACACCTTC	CASRETGQVGGYTF
TRBJ2-2	.	TRBV15	.	TGTGCCACCAGCAGACCCCCCCGGGTTGGACAGAAGTACGGGGAGCTGTTTTTT	CATSRPPRVGQKYGELFF
TRBJ1-5	TRBD1	TRBV27	.	TGTGCCAGCAGTCCCGGACAGGAAAATCAGCCCCAGCATTTT	CASSPGQENQPQHF
TRBJ1-4	.	TRBV5-1	.	TGCGCCAGCAGCTTGACAGCAACTAATGAAAAACTGTTTTTT	CASSLTATNEKLFF
TRBJ2-1	.	TRBV14	.	TGTGCCAGCAGCCAAGTGGTCGGTGATGAGCAGTTCTTC	CASSQVVGDEQFF
TRBJ2-7	TRBD2	TRBV3-1/TRBV3-2	.	TGTGCCAGCAGCCAGGCGGGGGTGTCCTACGAGCAGTACTTC	CASSQAGVSYEQYF
TRBJ1-1	.	TRBV2	.	TGTGCCAGCAGTGAAGGTCTTGAAGCTTTCTTT	CASSEGLEAFF
TRBJ1-2	TRBD1	TRBV5-1	.	TGCGCCAGCAGCTTGGCCGGGACAGGGGGTGACTATGGCTACACCTTC	CASSLAGTGGDYGYTF
TRBJ2-1	.	TRBV9	.	TGTGCCAGCAGCGTTAGCCTCGATTTTGAGCAGTTCTTC	CASSVSLDFEQFF
TRBJ1-1	.	TRBV11-3	.	TGTGCCAGCAGCTCAAGAGGGTCCCCAGAAGCTTTCTTT	CASSSRGSPEAFF
TRBJ1-6	TRBD1	TRBV3-1/TRBV3-2	.	TGTGCCAGCAGCCCTACGCTCGACAGGGATTCACCCCTCCACTTT	CASSPTLDRDSPLHF
TRBJ2-2	TRBD2	TRBV6-6	.	TGTGCCAGCAGCTCCTTCGGGACTAGCGGGGGCGGGAACACCGGGGAGCTGTTTTTT	CASSSFGTSGGGNTGELFF
TRBJ1-2	.	TRBV2	.	TGTGCCAGCATGTGGCAGGGCGAAGGCTACACCTTC	CASMWQGEGYTF
TRBJ1-1	.	TRBV20-1	few	TGCAGTGCTAGGAAGTCATCGGTTTTT	CSARKSSVF
TRBJ2-1	TRBD1	TRBV7-3	.	TGTGCCAGCAGCCGAGGACAGGGGTCCTACAATGAGCAGTTCTTC	CASSRGQGSYNEQFF
TRBJ1-5	TRBD1	TRBV2	.	TGTGCCAGCAGTGCGACAGGGGGCCATAATCAGCCCCAGCATTTT	CASSATGGHNQPQHF
TRBJ2-5	TRBD2	TRBV5-5	.	TGTGCCAGCAGCTCGGGACTAGCGGGGGGGCCCCAAGAGACCCAGTACTTC	CASSSGLAGGPQETQYF
TRBJ1-1	.	TRBV15	.	TGTGCCACCAGCAGAGATTTACAGAACACTGAAGCTTTCTTT	CATSRDLQNTEAFF
TRBJ2-7	.	TRBV2	.	TGTGCCAGCAGCTTACAGGGTGTTCCGGGCGAGCAGTACTTC	CASSLQGVPGEQYF
TRBJ1-4	TRBD1	TRBV7-8	.	TGTGCCAGCAGCTTAGGGCCAGGGGGTGGGGAAAAACTGTTTTTT	CASSLGPGGGEKLFF
TRBJ1-2	TRBD1	TRBV5-6	.	TGTGCCAGCAGCCAGGACAGGGGCAACTATGGCTACACCTTC	CASSQDRGNYGYTF
TRBJ1-2	TRBD1	TRBV24-1	.	TGTGCCACCAGTGATAGACAGGGCACCCGCTATGGCTACACCTTC	CATSDRQGTRYGYTF
TRBJ2-1	.	TRBV3-1/TRBV3-2	.	TGTGCCAGCAGCCAAGCGGGAACCTCCTACAATGAGCAGTTCTTC	CASSQAGTSYNEQFF
TRBJ1-1	TRBD1	TRBV7-9	once	TGTGCCAGCAGCGTAGACAGGGGTATAGTAAAAGCTTTCTTT	CASSVDRGIVKAFF
TRBJ2-7	.	TRBV30	.	.	CAWSVERTSSTSGRAPGSRSGQYF
TRBJ1-5	TRBD1	TRBV12-5	.	TGTGCTAGTGGTGGGGGACAGGACAATCAGCCCCAGCATTTT	CASGGGQDNQPQHF
TRBJ1-1	.	TRBV27	.	TGTGCCAGCAGCCCCTTTCGAGTCGGCACTGAAGCTTTCTTT	CASSPFRVGTEAFF
TRBJ1-5	TRBD1	TRBV19	.	TGTGCCAGTAGTATAACGACAGGGGGTAAGACCAATCAGCCCCAGCATTTT	CASSITTGGKTNQPQHF